This T cell receptor (beta chain) comes out of a study of T cell responses to AZD1222 COVID-19 vaccine. Study conclusions and caveats: Donor demographics were predominantly white British with a female majority; clonal diversity may be underestimated. Among AZD1222 vaccinees, only five or six were seropositive at baseline. Unmutated variant regions are reportedly targeted by nearly half of spike-specific TCRs. CD4 TCRs associated with vaccination spanned spike, dominating at 160-218 and 743-854.

Produced via immunoSEQ multiplex PCR; TCRdb's table is partial and in-frame only. The sample shows 150,000 to 180,000 clones, about 86% of them seen only once. This clone was observed a handful of times. Its antigen is not identified. Other DNA variants within this sample encode the same CDR3. With 1 base removed from V and 6 bases from J, the gap between germline ends came to 9 bases. Germline assignment: CDR1 SGHDN and CDR2 FVKESK. This CDR3 comprises 13 residues. J is TRBJ1-2 and V is TRBV14; tentative D call: TRBD1 (6 bases). Specimen: peripheral blood, collected on day 0 of MenACWY control vaccination. This receptor was obtained from an adult in good health. CDR3 residues: CASSQAGVHGYTF. DNA of the CDR3: TGTGCCAGCAGCCAAGCAGGGGTGCATGGCTACACCTTC.